The sequence of this T cell receptor (beta chain) was determined in a study of blood T cell repertoires in COVID-19. Study at large: PBMCs, B-cell-depleted T cells, or T cells were the source of the cDNA or gDNA that made up the material.

Under the authors' procedure: Reference gene primer amplification gave nucleated cell count estimates. Some clones are missing from TCRdb's copy, which holds only in-frame ones; the method was immunoSEQ multiplex PCR. V, J and clone size derive from that table, while D and trimming were established from the DNA sequence. The sample lists around 300,000 clones, about 80% occurring once. The V gene's germline CDR1 is LGHNA and CDR2 YNFKEQ. J lost 3 bases, V lost 0 bases, and 9 bases had no gene match. The CDR3 is made up of 17 amino acids. Material for sequencing was peripheral blood. The chain is built from TRBV4-2 and TRBJ2-7; 9 nucleotides line up with TRBD2. This TCR was recovered from a woman in her 50s who had recovered from COVID-19. DNA for the CDR3: TGTGCCAGCAGCCAAGATTGGGCTAGCGGGGTCCTCTACGAGCAGTACTTC. Translating gives CASSQDWASGVLYEQYF.